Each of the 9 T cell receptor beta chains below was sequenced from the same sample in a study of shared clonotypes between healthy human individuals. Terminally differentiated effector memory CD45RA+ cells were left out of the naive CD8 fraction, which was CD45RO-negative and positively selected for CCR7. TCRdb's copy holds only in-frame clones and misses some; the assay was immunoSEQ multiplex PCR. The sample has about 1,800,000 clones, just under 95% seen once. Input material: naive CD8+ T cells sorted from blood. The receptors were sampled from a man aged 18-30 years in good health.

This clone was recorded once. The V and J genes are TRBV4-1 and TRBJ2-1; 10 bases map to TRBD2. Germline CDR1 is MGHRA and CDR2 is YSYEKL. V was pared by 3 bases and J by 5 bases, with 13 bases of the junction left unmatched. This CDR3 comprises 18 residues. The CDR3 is CASSHRGGATSGHNEQFF. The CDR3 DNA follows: TGCGCCAGCAGCCACCGGGGCGGGGCGACTAGCGGGCACAATGAGCAGTTCTTC.

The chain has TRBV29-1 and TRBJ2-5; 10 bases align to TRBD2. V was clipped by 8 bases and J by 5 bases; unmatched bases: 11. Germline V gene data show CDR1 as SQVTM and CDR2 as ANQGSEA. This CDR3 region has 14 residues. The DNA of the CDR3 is TGCAGCTTTCGGACTAGCGGCTTGGGGGAGACCCAGTACTTC. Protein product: CSFRTSGLGETQYF. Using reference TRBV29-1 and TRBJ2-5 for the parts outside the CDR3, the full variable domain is SAVISQKPSRDICQRGTSLTIQCQVDSQVTMMFWYRQQPGQSLTLIATANQGSEATYESGFVIDKFPISRPNLTFSTLTVSNMSPEDSSIYLCSFRTSGLGETQYFGPGTRLLVL.

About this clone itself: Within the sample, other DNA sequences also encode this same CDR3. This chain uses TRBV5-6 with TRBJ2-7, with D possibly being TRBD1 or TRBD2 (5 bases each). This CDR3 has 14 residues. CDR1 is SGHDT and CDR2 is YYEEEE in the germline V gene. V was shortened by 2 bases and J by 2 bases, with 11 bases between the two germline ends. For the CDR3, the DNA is TGTGCCAGCAGCTTTGGGGGTGGCACCTACGAGCAGTACTTC. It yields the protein CASSFGGGTYEQYF.

The CDR3 region is CASSLEEPRTDTQYF. The CDR3 DNA is TGTGCCAGCAGCTTAGAGGAGCCTCGCACAGATACGCAGTATTTT. V is TRBV7-8 and J is TRBJ2-3; D is ambiguous. Germline V CDR1 and CDR2: SGHVS, FQNEAQ. This CDR3 contains 15 residues. V was shortened by 1 base and J by 1 base, with 9 bases between the two germline ends.

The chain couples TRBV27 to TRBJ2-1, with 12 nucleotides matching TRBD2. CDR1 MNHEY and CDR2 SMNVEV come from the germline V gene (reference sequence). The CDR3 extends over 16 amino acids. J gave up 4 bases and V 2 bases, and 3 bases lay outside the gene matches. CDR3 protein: CASSLRLAGAYNEQFF. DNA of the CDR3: TGTGCCAGCAGTTTAAGACTAGCGGGAGCTTACAATGAGCAGTTCTTC.

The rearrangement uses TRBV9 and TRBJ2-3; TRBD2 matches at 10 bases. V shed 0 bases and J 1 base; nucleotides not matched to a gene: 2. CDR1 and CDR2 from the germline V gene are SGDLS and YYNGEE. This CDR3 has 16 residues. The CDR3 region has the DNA TGTGCCAGCAGCGTAGCTAGCGGGGGTGGCACAGATACGCAGTATTTT. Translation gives CASSVASGGGTDTQYF.

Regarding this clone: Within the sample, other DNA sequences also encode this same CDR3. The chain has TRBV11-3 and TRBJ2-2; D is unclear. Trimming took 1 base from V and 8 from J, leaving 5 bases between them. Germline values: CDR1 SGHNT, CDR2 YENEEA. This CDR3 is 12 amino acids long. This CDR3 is CASSLGSGELFF. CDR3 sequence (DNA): TGTGCCAGCAGCTTAGGTAGTGGGGAGCTGTTTTTT. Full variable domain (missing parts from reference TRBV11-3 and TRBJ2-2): EAGVVQSPRYKIIEKKQPVAFWCNPISGHNTLYWYLQNLGQGPELLIRYENEEAVDDSQLPKDRFSAERLKGVDSTLKIQPAELGDSAVYLCASSLGSGELFFGEGSRLTVL.

CDR3 coding DNA: TGTGCCAGCAGTTTAGGCCCAGGGGCCGACACCGGGGAGCTGTTTTTT. It translates to CASSLGPGADTGELFF. The chain is built from TRBV27 and TRBJ2-2, with D possibly matching TRBD1 (6 bases). V lost 2 bases to trimming and J lost 3 bases, with 13 bases between them. The CDR3 has 16 amino acids. In germline, CDR1 is MNHEY, CDR2 SMNVEV (reference sequence).

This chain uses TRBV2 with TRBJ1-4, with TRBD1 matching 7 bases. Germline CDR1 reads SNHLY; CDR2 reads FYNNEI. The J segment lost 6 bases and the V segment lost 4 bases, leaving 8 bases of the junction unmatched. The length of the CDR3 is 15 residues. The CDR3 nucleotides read TGTGCCAGCAGTGCCGACGGGACAGAATATGAAAAACTGTTTTTT. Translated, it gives CASSADGTEYEKLFF.